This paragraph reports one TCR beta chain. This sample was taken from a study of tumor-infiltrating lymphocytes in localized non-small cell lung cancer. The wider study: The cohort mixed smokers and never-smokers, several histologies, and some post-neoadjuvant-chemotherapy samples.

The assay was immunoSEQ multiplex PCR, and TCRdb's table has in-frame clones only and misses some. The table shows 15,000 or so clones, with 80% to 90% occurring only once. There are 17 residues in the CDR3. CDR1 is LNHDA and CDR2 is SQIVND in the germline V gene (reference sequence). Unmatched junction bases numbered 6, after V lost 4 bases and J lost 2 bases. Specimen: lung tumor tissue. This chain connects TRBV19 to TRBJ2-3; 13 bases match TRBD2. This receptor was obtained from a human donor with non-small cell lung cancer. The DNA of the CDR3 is TGTGCCAGTAGTACATGGACTAGCGGGAGCAACACAGATACGCAGTATTTT. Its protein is CASSTWTSGSNTDTQYF.